This T cell receptor (beta chain) was captured in a study of CD8+ T cells in alopecia areata. In the study overall: Treated patients took oral tofacitinib at 5 to 10 mg twice daily.

Noted treatment: oral pan-JAK inhibitor, 5-10 mg twice daily. RNA extraction and reverse transcription yielded cDNA as sequencing template. This table comes from immunoSEQ multiplex PCR, and its TCRdb copy is limited to in-frame clones, with some not included. Among about 190,000 clones listed, more than 55% were seen once. The CDR3 is 16 amino acids. The germline V and J ends were trimmed by 2 bases and 7 bases, with 17 bases remaining between them. Per germline, CDR1 MNHEY and CDR2 SVGAGI. Broader study findings: Unlike in mice, where it was clearer, TCR sharing across patients was less clear, possibly HLA-related.

To note about this clone: What it recognizes is unknown.

The starting material was CD4+ T cells sorted from blood, obtained at week 4, from a patient treated with tofacitinib. This chain connects TRBV6-5 to TRBJ2-2, with D tentatively TRBD1 (7 bases). The source is a human donor with alopecia areata. In DNA, the CDR3 is TGTGCCAGCAGTTACCCCCAGGGGGGCTATATCGGGGAGCTGTTTTTT. Translated, it gives CASSYPQGGYIGELFF.